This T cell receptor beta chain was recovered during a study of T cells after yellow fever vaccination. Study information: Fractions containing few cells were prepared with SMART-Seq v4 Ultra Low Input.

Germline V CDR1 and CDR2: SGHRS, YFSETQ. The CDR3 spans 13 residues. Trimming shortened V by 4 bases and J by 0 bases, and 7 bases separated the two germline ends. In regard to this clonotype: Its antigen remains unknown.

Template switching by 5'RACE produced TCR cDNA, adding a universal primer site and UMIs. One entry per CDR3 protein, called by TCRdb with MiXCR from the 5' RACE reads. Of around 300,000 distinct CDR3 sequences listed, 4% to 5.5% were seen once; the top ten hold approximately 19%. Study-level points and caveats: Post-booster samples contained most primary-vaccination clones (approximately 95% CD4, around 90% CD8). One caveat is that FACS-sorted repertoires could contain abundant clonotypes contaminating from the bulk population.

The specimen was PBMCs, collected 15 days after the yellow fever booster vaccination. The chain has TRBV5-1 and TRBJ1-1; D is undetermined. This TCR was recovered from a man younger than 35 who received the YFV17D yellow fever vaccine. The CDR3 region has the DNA TGCGCCAGCAGCGCCGAGCTGAACACTGAAGCTTTCTTT. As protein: CASSAELNTEAFF.